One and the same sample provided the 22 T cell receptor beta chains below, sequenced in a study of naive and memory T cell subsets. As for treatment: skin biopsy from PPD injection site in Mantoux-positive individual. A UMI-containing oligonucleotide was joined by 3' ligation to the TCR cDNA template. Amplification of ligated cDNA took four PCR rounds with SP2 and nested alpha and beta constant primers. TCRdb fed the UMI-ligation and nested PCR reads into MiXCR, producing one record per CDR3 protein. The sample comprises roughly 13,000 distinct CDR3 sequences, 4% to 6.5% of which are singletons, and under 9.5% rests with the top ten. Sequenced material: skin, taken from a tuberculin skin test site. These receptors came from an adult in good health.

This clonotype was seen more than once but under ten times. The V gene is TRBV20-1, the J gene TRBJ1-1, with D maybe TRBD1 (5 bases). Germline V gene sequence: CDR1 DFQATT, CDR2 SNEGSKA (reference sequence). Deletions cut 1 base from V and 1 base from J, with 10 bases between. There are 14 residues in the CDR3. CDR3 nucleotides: TGCAGTGCTAGAGGGGCCAGGGCGAACACTGAAGCTTTCTTT. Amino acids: CSARGARANTEAFF.

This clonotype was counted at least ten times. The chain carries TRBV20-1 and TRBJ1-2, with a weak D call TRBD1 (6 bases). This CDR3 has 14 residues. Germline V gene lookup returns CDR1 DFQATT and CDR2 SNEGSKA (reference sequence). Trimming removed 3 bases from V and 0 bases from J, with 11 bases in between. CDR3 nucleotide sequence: TGCAGTGCTAGCGGGTCAGGGGCTAACTATGGCTACACCTTC. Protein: CSASGSGANYGYTF.

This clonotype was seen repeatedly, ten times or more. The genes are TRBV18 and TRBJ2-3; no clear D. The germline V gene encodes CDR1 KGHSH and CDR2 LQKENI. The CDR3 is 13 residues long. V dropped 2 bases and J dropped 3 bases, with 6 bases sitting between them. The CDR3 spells CASSPTLTDTQYF. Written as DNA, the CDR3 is TGTGCCAGCTCACCAACGTTAACAGATACGCAGTATTTT. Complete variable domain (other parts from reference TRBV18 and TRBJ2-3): NAGVMQNPRHLVRRRGQEARLRCSPMKGHSHVYWYRQLPEEGLKFMVYLQKENIIDESGMPKERFSAEFPKEGPSILRIQQVVRGDSAAYFCASSPTLTDTQYFGPGTRLTVL.

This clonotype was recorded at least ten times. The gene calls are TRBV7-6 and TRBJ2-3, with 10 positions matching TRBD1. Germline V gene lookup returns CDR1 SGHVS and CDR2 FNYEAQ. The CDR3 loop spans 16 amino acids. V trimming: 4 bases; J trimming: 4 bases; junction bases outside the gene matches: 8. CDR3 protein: CASSSSAGQGADTQYF. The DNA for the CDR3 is TGTGCCAGCAGCTCATCCGCCGGACAGGGGGCAGATACGCAGTATTTT. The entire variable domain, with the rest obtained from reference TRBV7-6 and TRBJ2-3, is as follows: GAGVSQSPRYKVTKRGQDVALRCDPISGHVSLYWYRQALGQGPEFLTYFNYEAQQDKSGLPNDRFSAERPEGSISTLTIQRTEQRDSAMYRCASSSSAGQGADTQYFGPGTRLTVL.

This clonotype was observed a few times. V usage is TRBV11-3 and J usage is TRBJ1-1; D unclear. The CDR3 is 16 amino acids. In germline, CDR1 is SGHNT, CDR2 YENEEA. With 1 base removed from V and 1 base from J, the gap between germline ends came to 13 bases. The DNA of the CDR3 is TGTGCCAGCAGCTTAGCTTCACCCGGCAGGAACACTGAAGCTTTCTTT. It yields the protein CASSLASPGRNTEAFF.

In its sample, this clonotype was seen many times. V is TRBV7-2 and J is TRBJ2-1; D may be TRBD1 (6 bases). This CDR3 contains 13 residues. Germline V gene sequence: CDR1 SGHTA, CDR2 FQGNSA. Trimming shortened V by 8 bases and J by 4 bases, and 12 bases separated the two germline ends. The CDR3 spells CASGPRGYNEQFF. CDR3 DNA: TGTGCCAGCGGGCCCAGGGGATACAATGAGCAGTTCTTC.

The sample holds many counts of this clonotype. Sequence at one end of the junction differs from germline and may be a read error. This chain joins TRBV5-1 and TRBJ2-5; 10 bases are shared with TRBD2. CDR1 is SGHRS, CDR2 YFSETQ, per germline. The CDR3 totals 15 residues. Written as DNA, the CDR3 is TGCGCCAGCAGCTTGGTAGGACTAGCGGAAGACACCCAGTACTTC. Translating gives CASSLVGLAEDTQYF.

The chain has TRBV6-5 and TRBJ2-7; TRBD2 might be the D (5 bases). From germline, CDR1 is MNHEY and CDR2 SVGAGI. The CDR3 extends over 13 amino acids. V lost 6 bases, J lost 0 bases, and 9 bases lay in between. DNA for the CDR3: TGTGCCAGCAGACTCCGGGACTCCTACGAGCAGTACTTC. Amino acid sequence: CASRLRDSYEQYF.

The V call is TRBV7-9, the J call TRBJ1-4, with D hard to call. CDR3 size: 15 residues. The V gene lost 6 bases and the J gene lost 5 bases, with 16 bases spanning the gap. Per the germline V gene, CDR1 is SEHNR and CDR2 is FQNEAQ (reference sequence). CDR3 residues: CASSSLGGMNEKLFF. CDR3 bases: TGTGCCAGCAGTTCACTCGGAGGGATGAATGAAAAACTGTTTTTT.

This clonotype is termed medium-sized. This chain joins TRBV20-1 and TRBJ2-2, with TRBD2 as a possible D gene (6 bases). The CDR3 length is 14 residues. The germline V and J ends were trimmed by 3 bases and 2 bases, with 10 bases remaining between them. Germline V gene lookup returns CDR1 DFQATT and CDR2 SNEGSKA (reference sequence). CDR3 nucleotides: TGCAGTGCTAGGGACTACCTTAACACCGGGGAGCTGTTTTTT. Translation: CSARDYLNTGELFF.

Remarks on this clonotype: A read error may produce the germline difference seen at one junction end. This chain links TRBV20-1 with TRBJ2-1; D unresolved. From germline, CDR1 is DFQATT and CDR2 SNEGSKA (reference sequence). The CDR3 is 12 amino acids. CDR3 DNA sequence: TGCAGTGCTAGTTACTCCAACAATGAGCAGTTCTTC. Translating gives CSASYSNNEQFF.

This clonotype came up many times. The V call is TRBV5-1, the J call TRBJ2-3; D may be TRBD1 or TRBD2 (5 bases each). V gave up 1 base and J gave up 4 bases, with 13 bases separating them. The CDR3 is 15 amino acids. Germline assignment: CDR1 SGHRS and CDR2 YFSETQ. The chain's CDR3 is CASSLLGVGADTQYF. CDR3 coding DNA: TGCGCCAGCAGCTTGCTGGGGGTAGGGGCAGATACGCAGTATTTT.

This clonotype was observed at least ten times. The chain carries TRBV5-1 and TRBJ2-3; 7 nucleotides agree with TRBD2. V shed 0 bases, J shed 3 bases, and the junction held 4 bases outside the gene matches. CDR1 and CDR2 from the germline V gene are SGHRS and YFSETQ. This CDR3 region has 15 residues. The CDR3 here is CASSLDAGGTDTQYF. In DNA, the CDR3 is TGCGCCAGCAGCTTGGACGCCGGGGGGACAGATACGCAGTATTTT.

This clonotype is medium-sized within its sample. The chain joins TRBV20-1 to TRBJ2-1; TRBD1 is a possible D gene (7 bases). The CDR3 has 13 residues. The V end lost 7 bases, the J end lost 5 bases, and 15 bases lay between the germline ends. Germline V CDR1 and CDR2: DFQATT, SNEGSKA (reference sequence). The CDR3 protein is CSVRRGRNNEQFF. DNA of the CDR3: TGCAGTGTCAGGAGGGGGCGAAACAATGAGCAGTTCTTC.

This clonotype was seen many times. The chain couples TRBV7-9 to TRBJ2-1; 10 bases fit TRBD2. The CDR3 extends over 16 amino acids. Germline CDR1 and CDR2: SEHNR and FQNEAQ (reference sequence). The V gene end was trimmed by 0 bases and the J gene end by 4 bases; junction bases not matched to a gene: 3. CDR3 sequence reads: CASSLALAGAYNEQFF. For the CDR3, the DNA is TGTGCCAGCAGCTTAGCCCTAGCGGGGGCTTACAATGAGCAGTTCTTC.

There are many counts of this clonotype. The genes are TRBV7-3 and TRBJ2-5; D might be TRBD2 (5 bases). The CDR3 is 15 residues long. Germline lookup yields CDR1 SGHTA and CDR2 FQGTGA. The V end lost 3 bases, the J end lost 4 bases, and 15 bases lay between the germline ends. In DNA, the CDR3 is TGTGCCAGCAGCTTCATTAAAGGGAGCGTAGAGACCCAGTACTTC. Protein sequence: CASSFIKGSVETQYF.

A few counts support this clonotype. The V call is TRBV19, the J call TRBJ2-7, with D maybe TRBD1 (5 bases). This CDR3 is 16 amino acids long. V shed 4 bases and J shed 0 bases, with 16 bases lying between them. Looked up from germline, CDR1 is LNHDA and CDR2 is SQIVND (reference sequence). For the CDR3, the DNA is TGTGCCAGTAGTACCCCTGTACAGGTGGCCTCCTACGAGCAGTACTTC. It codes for CASSTPVQVASYEQYF.

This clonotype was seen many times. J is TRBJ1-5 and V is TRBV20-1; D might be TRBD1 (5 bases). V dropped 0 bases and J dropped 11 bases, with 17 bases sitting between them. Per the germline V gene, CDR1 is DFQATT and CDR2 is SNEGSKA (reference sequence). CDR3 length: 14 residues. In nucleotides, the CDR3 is TGCAGTGCTAGAGATCTTGGGGGTTTTGGTTCCCAGCATTTT. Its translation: CSARDLGGFGSQHF.

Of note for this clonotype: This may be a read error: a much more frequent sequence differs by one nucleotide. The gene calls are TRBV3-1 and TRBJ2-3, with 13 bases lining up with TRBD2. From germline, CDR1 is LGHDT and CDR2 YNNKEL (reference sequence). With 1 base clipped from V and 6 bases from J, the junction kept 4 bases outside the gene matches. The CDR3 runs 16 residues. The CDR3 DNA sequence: TGTGCCAGCAGCCAAGGGACTAGCGGGAGCGGGGATACGCAGTATTTT. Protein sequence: CASSQGTSGSGDTQYF.

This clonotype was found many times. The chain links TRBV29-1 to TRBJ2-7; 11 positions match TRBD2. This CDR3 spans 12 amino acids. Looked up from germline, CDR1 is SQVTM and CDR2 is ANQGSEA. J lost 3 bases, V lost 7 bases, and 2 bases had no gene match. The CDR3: CSAGTSGYEQYF. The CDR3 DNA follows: TGCAGCGCGGGGACTAGCGGCTACGAGCAGTACTTC.

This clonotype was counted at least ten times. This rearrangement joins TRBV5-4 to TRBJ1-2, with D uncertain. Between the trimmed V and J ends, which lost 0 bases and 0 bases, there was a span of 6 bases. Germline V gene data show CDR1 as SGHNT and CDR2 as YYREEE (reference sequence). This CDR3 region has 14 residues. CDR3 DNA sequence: TGTGCCAGCAGCTTGGGTCCCGCTAACTATGGCTACACCTTC. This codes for CASSLGPANYGYTF.

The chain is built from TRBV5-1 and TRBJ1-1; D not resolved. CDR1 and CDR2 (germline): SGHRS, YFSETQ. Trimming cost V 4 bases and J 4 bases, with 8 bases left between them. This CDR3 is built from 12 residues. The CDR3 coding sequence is TGCGCCAGCAGCCCTGGTGGCACTGAAGCTTTCTTT. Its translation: CASSPGGTEAFF.